This T cell receptor beta chain was found in a study of T cell responses to AZD1222 COVID-19 vaccine. Looked up from germline, CDR1 is SGDLS and CDR2 is YYNGEE. The CDR3 is 16 amino acids. V was cut by 2 bases and J by 3 bases, with 14 bases left in between. Sequencing used immunoSEQ multiplex PCR; TCRdb keeps in-frame clones, though not all of them. The sample carries roughly 130,000 clones, 92% recorded once. This TCR derives from an adult in good health. Sample: peripheral blood, taken on day 0 of AZD1222 vaccination. The chain combines TRBV9 with TRBJ2-2; D perhaps matches TRBD2 (5 bases). This chain's CDR3 is CASSVTAEGYTGELFF. The CDR3 coding sequence is TGTGCCAGCAGCGTTACGGCCGAGGGATACACCGGGGAGCTGTTTTTT.